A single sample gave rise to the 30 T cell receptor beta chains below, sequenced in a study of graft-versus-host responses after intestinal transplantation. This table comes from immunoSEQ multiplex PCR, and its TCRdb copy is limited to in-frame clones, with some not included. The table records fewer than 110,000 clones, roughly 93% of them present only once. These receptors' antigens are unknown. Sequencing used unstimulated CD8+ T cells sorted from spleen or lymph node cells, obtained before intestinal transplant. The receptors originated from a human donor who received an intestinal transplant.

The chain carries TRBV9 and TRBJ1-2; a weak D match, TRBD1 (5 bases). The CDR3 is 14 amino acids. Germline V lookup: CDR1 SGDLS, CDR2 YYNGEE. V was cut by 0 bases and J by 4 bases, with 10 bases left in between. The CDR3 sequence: CASSVGGDSYGYTF. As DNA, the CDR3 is TGTGCCAGCAGCGTAGGGGGCGACTCCTATGGCTACACCTTC.

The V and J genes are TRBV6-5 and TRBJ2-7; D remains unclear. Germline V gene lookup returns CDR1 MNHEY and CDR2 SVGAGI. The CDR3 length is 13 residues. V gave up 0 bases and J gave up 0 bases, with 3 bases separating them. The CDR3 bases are TGTGCCAGCAGTTACTCGGTCTCCTACGAGCAGTACTTC. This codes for CASSYSVSYEQYF.

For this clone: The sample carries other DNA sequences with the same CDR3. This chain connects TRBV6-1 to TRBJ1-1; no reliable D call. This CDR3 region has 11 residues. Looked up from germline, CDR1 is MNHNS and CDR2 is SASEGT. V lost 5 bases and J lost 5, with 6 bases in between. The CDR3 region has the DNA TGTGCCAGCAGTCGGGGTACTGAAGCTTTCTTT. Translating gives CASSRGTEAFF.

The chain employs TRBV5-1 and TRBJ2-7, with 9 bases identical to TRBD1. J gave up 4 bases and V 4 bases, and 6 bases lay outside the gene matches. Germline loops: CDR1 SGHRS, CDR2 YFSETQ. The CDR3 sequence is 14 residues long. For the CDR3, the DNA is TGCGCCAGCAGCGAACCGGGACAGGGTTACGAGCAGTACTTC. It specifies CASSEPGQGYEQYF.

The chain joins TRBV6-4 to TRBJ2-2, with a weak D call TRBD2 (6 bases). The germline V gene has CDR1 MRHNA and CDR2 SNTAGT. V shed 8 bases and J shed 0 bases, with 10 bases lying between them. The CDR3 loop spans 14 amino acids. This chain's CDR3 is CASGGTSNTGELFF. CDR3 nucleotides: TGTGCCAGCGGGGGGACTTCGAACACCGGGGAGCTGTTTTTT.

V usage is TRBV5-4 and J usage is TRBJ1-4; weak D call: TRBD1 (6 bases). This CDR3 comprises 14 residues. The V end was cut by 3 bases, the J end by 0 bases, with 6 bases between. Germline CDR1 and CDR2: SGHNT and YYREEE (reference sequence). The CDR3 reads CASSWTATNEKLFF. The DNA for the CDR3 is TGTGCCAGCAGCTGGACAGCAACTAATGAAAAACTGTTTTTT.

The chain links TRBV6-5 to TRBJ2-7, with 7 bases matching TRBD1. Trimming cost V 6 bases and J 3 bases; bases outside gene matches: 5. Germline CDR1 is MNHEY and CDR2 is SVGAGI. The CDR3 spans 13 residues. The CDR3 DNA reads TGTGCCAGCAGATCCGGGACAGACTACGAGCAGTACTTC. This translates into CASRSGTDYEQYF.

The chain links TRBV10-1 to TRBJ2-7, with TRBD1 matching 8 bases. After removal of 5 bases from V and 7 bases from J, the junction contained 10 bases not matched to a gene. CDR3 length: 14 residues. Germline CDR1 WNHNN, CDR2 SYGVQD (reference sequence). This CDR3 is CASSNRDRPSEQYF. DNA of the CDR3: TGCGCCAGCAGTAACCGGGACAGGCCTTCAGAGCAGTACTTC.

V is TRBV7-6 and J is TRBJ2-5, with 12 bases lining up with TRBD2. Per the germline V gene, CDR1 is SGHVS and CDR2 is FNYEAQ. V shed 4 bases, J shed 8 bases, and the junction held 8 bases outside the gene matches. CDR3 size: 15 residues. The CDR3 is CASSSRTSGDETQYF. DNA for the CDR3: TGTGCCAGCAGCTCCCGGACTAGCGGGGACGAAACCCAGTACTTC.

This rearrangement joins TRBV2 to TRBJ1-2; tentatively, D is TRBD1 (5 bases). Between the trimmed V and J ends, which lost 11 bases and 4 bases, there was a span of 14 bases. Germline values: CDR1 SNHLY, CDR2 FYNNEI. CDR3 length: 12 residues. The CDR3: CADQGSSYGYTF. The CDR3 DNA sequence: TGTGCCGATCAGGGCTCCTCCTATGGCTACACCTTC.

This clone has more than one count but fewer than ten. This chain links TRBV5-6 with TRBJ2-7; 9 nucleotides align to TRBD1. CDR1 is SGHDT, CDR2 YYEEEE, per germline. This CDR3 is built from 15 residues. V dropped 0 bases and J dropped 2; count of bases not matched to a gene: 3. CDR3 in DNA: TGTGCCAGCAGCTTGGGGACAGGGGTTCCCTACGAGCAGTACTTC. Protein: CASSLGTGVPYEQYF.

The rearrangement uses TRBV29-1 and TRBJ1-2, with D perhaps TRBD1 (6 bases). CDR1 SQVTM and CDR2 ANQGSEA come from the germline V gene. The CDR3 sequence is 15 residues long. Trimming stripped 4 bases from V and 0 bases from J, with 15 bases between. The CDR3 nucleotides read TGCAGCGTTGCAGGGGCAGACGACCCTAACTATGGCTACACCTTC. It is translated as CSVAGADDPNYGYTF.

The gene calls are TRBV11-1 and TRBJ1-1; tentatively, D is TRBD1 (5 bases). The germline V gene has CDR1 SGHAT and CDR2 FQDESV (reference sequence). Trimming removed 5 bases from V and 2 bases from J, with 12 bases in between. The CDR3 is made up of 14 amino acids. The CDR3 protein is CASSPLGDNTEAFF. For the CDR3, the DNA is TGTGCCAGCAGCCCTTTGGGGGACAACACTGAAGCTTTCTTT.

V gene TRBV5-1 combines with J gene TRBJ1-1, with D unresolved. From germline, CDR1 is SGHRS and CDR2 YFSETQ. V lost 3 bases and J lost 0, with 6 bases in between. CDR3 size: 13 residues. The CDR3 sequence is CASSWDLNTEAFF. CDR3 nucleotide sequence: TGCGCCAGCAGCTGGGATCTGAACACTGAAGCTTTCTTT.

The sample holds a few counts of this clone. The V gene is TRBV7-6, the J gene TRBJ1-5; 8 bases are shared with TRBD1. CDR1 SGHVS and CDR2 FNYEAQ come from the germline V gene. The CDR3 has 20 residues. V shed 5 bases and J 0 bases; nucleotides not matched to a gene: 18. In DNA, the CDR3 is TGTGCCAGCAGCCCCACGGCCGGGACAGGATCATTTTATAGCAATCAGCCCCAGCATTTT. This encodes CASSPTAGTGSFYSNQPQHF. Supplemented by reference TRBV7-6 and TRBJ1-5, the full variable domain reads GAGVSQSPRYKVTKRGQDVALRCDPISGHVSLYWYRQALGQGPEFLTYFNYEAQQDKSGLPNDRFSAERPEGSISTLTIQRTEQRDSAMYRCASSPTAGTGSFYSNQPQHFGDGTRLSIL.

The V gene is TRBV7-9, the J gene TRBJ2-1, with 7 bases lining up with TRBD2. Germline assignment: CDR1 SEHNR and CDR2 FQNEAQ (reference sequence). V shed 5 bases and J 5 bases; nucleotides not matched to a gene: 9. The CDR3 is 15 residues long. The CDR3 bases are TGTGCCAGCAGCCTCGGACTAGAGCCAAACAATGAGCAGTTCTTC. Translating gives CASSLGLEPNNEQFF.

As DNA, the CDR3 is TGTGCCAGCAGCTTTATATGGACAGGGGATCACGAGCAGTACTTC. Translating it yields CASSFIWTGDHEQYF. The V call is TRBV5-6, the J call TRBJ2-7, with 9 bases fitting TRBD1. V trimming: 2 bases; J trimming: 5 bases; junction bases outside the gene matches: 8. The V gene's germline CDR1 is SGHDT and CDR2 YYEEEE. The CDR3 consists of 15 residues.

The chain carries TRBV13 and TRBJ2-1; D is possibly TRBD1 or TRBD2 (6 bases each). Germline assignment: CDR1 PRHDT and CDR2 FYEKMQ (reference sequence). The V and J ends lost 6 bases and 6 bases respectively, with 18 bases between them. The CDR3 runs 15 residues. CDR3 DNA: TGTGCCAGCAGTCACCCCGAAGGGGGGCCCAATGAGCAGTTCTTC. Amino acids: CASSHPEGGPNEQFF.

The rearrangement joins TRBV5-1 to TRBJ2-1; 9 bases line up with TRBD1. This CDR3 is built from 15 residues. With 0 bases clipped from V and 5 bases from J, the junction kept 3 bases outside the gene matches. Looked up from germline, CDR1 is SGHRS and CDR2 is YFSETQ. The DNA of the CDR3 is TGCGCCAGCAGCTTGGAGGACAGGGGCGACAATGAGCAGTTCTTC. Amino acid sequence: CASSLEDRGDNEQFF. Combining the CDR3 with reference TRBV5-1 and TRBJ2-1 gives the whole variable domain KAGVTQTPRYLIKTRGQQVTLSCSPISGHRSVSWYQQTPGQGLQFLFEYFSETQRNKGNFPGRFSGRQFSNSRSEMNVSTLELGDSALYLCASSLEDRGDNEQFFGPGTRLTVL.

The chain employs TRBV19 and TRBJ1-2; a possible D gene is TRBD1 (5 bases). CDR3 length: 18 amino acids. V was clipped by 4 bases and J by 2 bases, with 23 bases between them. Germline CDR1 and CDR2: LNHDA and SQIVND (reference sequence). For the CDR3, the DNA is TGTGCCAGTAGTAGGCCCCAGGGCCGCAGAGTCGAGAACTATGGCTACACCTTC. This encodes CASSRPQGRRVENYGYTF.

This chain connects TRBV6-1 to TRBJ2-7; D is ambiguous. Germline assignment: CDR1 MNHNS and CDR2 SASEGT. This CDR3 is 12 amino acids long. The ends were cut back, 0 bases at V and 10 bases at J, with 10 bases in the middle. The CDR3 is CASSEARPEQYF. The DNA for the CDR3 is TGTGCCAGCAGTGAAGCTAGGCCAGAACAGTACTTC.

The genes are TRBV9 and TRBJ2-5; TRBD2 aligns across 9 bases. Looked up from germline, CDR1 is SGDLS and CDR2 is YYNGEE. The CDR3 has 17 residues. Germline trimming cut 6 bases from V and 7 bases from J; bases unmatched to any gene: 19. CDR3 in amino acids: CASNRGGLAGADGTQYF. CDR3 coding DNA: TGTGCCAGCAACAGGGGAGGATTAGCGGGGGCCGATGGGACCCAGTACTTC.

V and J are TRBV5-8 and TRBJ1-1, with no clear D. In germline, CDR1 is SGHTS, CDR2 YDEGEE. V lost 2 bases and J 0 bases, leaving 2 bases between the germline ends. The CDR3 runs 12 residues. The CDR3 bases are TGTGCCAGCAGCTTATTGAACACTGAAGCTTTCTTT. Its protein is CASSLLNTEAFF.

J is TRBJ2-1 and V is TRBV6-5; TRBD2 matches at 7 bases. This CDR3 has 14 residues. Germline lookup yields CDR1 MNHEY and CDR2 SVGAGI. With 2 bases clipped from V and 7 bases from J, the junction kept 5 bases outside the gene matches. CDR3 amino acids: CASSYGLGGNEQFF. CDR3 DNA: TGTGCCAGCAGTTACGGGTTGGGAGGGAATGAGCAGTTCTTC.

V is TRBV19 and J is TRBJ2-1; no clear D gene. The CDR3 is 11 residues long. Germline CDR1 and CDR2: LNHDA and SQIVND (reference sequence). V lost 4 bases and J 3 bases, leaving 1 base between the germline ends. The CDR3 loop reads CASSNYNEQFF. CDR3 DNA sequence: TGTGCCAGTAGTAACTACAATGAGCAGTTCTTC.

The CDR3 bases are TGCGCCAGCAGCCCCCTAGCCGAGCCAGGGGGCTCGTTCTTC. This sequence encodes CASSPLAEPGGSFF. This sequence joins TRBV4-1 and TRBJ2-1; 8 bases map to TRBD1. V trimming: 4 bases; J trimming: 15 bases; junction bases outside the gene matches: 14. Per germline, CDR1 MGHRA and CDR2 YSYEKL. The CDR3 totals 14 residues.

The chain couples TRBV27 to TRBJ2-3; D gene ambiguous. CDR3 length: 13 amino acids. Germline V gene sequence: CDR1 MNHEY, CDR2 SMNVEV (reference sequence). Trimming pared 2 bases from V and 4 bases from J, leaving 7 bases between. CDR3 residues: CASSLIIADTQYF. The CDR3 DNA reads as TGTGCCAGCAGTTTAATTATTGCAGATACGCAGTATTTT.

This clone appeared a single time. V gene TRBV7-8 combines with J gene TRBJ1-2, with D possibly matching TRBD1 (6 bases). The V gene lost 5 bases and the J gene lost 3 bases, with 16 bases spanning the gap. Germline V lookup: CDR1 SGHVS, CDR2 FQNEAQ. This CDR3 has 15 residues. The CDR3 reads CASSPGAGNDYGYTF. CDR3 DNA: TGTGCCAGCAGCCCAGGGGCAGGGAATGACTATGGCTACACCTTC.

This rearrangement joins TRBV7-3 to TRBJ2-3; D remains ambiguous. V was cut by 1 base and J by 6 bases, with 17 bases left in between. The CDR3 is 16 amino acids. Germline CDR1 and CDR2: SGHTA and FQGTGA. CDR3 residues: CASSLSPSVGQDTQYF. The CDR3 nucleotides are TGTGCCAGCAGCTTAAGCCCCTCAGTAGGGCAGGATACGCAGTATTTT.

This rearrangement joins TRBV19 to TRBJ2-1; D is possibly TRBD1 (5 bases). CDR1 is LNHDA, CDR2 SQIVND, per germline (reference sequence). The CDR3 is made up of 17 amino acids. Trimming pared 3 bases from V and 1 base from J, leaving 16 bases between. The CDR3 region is CASSMPISRASYNEQFF. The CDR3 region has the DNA TGTGCCAGTAGTATGCCCATAAGCAGGGCTTCCTACAATGAGCAGTTCTTC.